This T cell receptor beta chain was identified during a study of T cells in Graves' hyperthyroidism and ophthalmopathy. Ends included, the CDR3 has 15 residues. Germline lookup yields CDR1 SGHTA and CDR2 FQGTGA. Enrolled ophthalmopathy patients presented with a Clinical Activity Score of at least 3, a NOSPECS grade of at least 4, and disease duration under 3 months. Exclusion followed for patients with uncontrolled infection, other autoimmune disease, pregnancy or lactation. Using 10 ml of fresh peripheral blood, PBMCs were prepared. Amplification targeted TCR beta CDR3 regions from RNA transcripts. The study used the HTBI primer set for a first-round RT-PCR of the TCR CDR3. From the multiplex PCR reads, TCRdb called clonotypes with MiXCR, one entry per CDR3 protein. The sample has about 400,000 distinct CDR3 sequences; 12% to 15% are singletons. Of note for this clonotype: A clone one base away is much larger, so this may be a read error. It is unclear where the CDR3 begins or ends on the DNA, so no DNA is shown, and the CDR3 is as TCRdb lists it.

Sequences were obtained from blood. The rearrangement joins TRBV7-3 to TRBJ1-6; TRBD1, the table's D call, was not compared with the DNA. This receptor was identified in a woman in her fifties or sixties with Graves' ophthalmopathy. The CDR3 is CASSFGDGSNSPLYF.